These 22 T cell receptor beta chains came from one sample sequenced in a study of PD-1 blockade in classical Hodgkin lymphoma. The time point was: newly diagnosed, previously untreated cHL patient sample. The repertoire was sequenced with immunoSEQ multiplex PCR; TCRdb's copy has only in-frame clones and lacks some. The data hold under 80,000 clones, with roughly 92% observed a single time. The specimen sequenced was peripheral blood mononuclear cells (PBMCs). The receptor set was obtained from a human donor with classical Hodgkin lymphoma.

This chain links TRBV6-5 with TRBJ1-1; a weak D match, TRBD1 (5 bases). The V gene lost 6 bases and the J gene lost 6 bases, with 17 bases spanning the gap. From germline, CDR1 is MNHEY and CDR2 SVGAGI. The CDR3 is made up of 14 amino acids. CDR3 DNA sequence: TGTGCCAGCAGCCAACCAGGGAACTCCGCTGAAGCTTTCTTT. It yields the protein CASSQPGNSAEAFF.

This chain links TRBV5-6 with TRBJ1-3; no firm D call. Germline CDR1 is SGHDT and CDR2 is YYEEEE. Trimming stripped 0 bases from V and 0 bases from J, with 7 bases between. This CDR3 spans 15 amino acids. The CDR3 reads CASSLGGPSGNTIYF. The DNA of the CDR3 is TGTGCCAGCAGCTTGGGCGGTCCCTCTGGAAACACCATATATTTT.

The V and J genes are TRBV19 and TRBJ1-2, with D perhaps TRBD1 (5 bases). CDR1 LNHDA and CDR2 SQIVND come from the germline V gene (reference sequence). Trimming stripped 5 bases from V and 3 bases from J, with 10 bases between. This CDR3 has 13 amino acids. CDR3 region: CASSGTDYYGYTF. CDR3 in DNA: TGTGCCAGTAGTGGGACCGACTACTATGGCTACACCTTC.

This chain joins TRBV6-5 and TRBJ1-1; perhaps TRBD1 as D (5 bases). The CDR3 has 14 residues. Germline V gives CDR1 MNHEY, CDR2 SVGAGI. V gave up 8 bases and J gave up 4 bases, with 17 bases separating them. The chain's CDR3 is CASLREIGGTEAFF. The DNA for the CDR3 is TGTGCCAGCCTCAGGGAGATAGGAGGCACTGAAGCTTTCTTT.

V is TRBV6-5 and J is TRBJ2-5; D perhaps matches TRBD1 (6 bases). The CDR3 has 13 amino acids. The ends were cut back, 6 bases at V and 3 bases at J, with 11 bases in the middle. Germline lookup yields CDR1 MNHEY and CDR2 SVGAGI. CDR3 coding DNA: TGTGCCAGCAGCCAGGGGAATGAAGAGACCCAGTACTTC. Translated, it gives CASSQGNEETQYF.

This chain connects TRBV29-1 to TRBJ1-1; D ambiguous. V lost 4 bases to trimming and J lost 1 base, with 7 bases between them. Germline lookup yields CDR1 SQVTM and CDR2 ANQGSEA. The CDR3 has 12 residues. The CDR3: CSVAVGNTEAFF. CDR3 sequence (DNA): TGCAGCGTTGCCGTGGGGAACACTGAAGCTTTCTTT.

This chain joins TRBV18 and TRBJ1-5; no reliable D call. The germline V gene has CDR1 KGHSH and CDR2 LQKENI. Trimming took off 2 bases at V and 5 bases at J, with 7 bases between the two ends. This CDR3 comprises 13 residues. The CDR3 spells CASSPGVDQPQHF. The CDR3 nucleotides read TGTGCCAGCTCACCAGGGGTGGATCAGCCCCAGCATTTT. Full variable domain (missing parts from reference TRBV18 and TRBJ1-5): NAGVMQNPRHLVRRRGQEARLRCSPMKGHSHVYWYRQLPEEGLKFMVYLQKENIIDESGMPKERFSAEFPKEGPSILRIQQVVRGDSAAYFCASSPGVDQPQHFGDGTRLSIL.

The DNA of the CDR3 is TGTGCCAGCAGCTTGGACCGAGACCGCTCCTATAATTCACCCCTCCACTTT. Protein sequence: CASSLDRDRSYNSPLHF. V is TRBV5-4 and J is TRBJ1-6; D unclear. V lost 0 bases and J 0 bases, leaving 10 bases between the germline ends. Germline V gene lookup returns CDR1 SGHNT and CDR2 YYREEE (reference sequence). The length of the CDR3 is 17 residues.

The chain recombines TRBV19 with TRBJ1-4, with D perhaps TRBD1 (6 bases). The germline V gene has CDR1 LNHDA and CDR2 SQIVND (reference sequence). Trimming stripped 4 bases from V and 7 bases from J, with 10 bases between. The CDR3 loop spans 13 amino acids. The CDR3 coding sequence is TGTGCCAGTAGTAGCGGGGGCGGTGAAAAACTGTTTTTT. It encodes CASSSGGGEKLFF.

The chain uses TRBV11-2 and TRBJ2-7; D call uncertain. From germline, CDR1 is SGHAT and CDR2 FQNNGV. Trimming stripped 0 bases from V and 1 base from J, with 4 bases between. This CDR3 spans 13 amino acids. The CDR3 sequence is CASSLERSYEQYF. CDR3 nucleotide sequence: TGTGCCAGCAGCTTAGAACGGTCCTACGAGCAGTACTTC.

V and J are TRBV6-5 and TRBJ1-2, with a possible D match to TRBD1 (6 bases). CDR1 is MNHEY, CDR2 SVGAGI, per germline. The CDR3 is 15 residues long. V lost 5 bases and J lost 7, with 20 bases in between. The CDR3 sequence is CASSLRSRGEAGYTF. DNA for the CDR3: TGTGCCAGCAGTCTCCGATCGAGGGGGGAAGCTGGCTACACCTTC.

This clone is a singleton in its sample. This chain joins TRBV2 and TRBJ2-3, with 8 bases identical to TRBD2. Per the germline V gene, CDR1 is SNHLY and CDR2 is FYNNEI. The CDR3 contains 14 residues. The trim removed 4 bases at V and 4 bases at J, leaving 4 bases unmatched. CDR3 coding DNA: TGTGCCAGCAGTGCCGGGGGGGGTTCAGATACGCAGTATTTT. Residues: CASSAGGGSDTQYF.

In the case of this clone: Within the sample, other DNA sequences also encode this same CDR3. J is TRBJ1-1 and V is TRBV2, with TRBD1 matching 7 bases. The ends lost 6 bases at V and 0 bases at J; junction bases unmatched: 4. CDR1 is SNHLY, CDR2 FYNNEI, per germline. This CDR3 contains 14 residues. In DNA, the CDR3 is TGTGCCAGCAGGGTCACAGGGGTGAACACTGAAGCTTTCTTT. Its protein is CASRVTGVNTEAFF.

V gene TRBV29-1 combines with J gene TRBJ2-3, with TRBD2 identical over 14 bases. Germline CDR1 is SQVTM and CDR2 is ANQGSEA. The CDR3 has 16 amino acids. With 7 bases clipped from V and 2 bases from J, the junction kept 8 bases outside the gene matches. CDR3 DNA: TGCAGCGCCAAAAGGGGACTAGCGGGGGACACAGATACGCAGTATTTT. It specifies CSAKRGLAGDTDTQYF.

CDR3 sequence (DNA): TGTGCCAGTAGTCTAAGGGACCTCTATGGCTACACCTTC. Encoded protein: CASSLRDLYGYTF. The chain has TRBV19 and TRBJ1-2; a weak D match, TRBD1 (5 bases). The CDR3 covers 13 residues. V was pared by 5 bases and J by 4 bases, with 11 bases between. The germline gives CDR1 LNHDA, CDR2 SQIVND (reference sequence).

The chain recombines TRBV7-2 with TRBJ2-2; D perhaps matches TRBD1 (6 bases). This CDR3 contains 13 residues. Germline V gene lookup returns CDR1 SGHTA and CDR2 FQGNSA. V gave up 5 bases and J gave up 6 bases, with 10 bases separating them. The CDR3 loop is CASSIGQSGELFF. CDR3 bases: TGTGCCAGCAGCATAGGACAGTCCGGGGAGCTGTTTTTT.

This rearrangement joins TRBV5-4 to TRBJ1-2, with a weak D call TRBD1 (6 bases). V shed 0 bases and J shed 2 bases, with 11 bases lying between them. Germline CDR1 and CDR2: SGHNT and YYREEE (reference sequence). The CDR3 extends over 15 amino acids. The CDR3 DNA follows: TGTGCCAGCAGCTTGGAACAGGGTAACAACTATGGCTACACCTTC. The encoded protein is CASSLEQGNNYGYTF. Full variable domain (remainder filled in from reference TRBV5-4 and TRBJ1-2): ETGVTQSPTHLIKTRGQQVTLRCSSQSGHNTVSWYQQALGQGPQFIFQYYREEENGRGNFPPRFSGLQFPNYSSELNVNALELDDSALYLCASSLEQGNNYGYTFGSGTRLTVV.

The gene calls are TRBV7-2 and TRBJ1-2; 9 bases are shared with TRBD1. V trimming: 4 bases; J trimming: 4 bases; junction bases outside the gene matches: 1. The CDR3 is 13 residues long. Germline CDR1 SGHTA, CDR2 FQGNSA. CDR3 protein: CASSSTGGYGYTF. CDR3 bases: TGTGCCAGCAGCTCGACAGGGGGCTATGGCTACACCTTC.

The V and J genes are TRBV6-4 and TRBJ2-3, with 7 nucleotides matching TRBD1. This CDR3 contains 15 residues. After removal of 5 bases from V and 4 bases from J, the junction contained 9 bases not matched to a gene. Germline values: CDR1 MRHNA, CDR2 SNTAGT. For the CDR3, the DNA is TGTGCCAGCAGTCAAACAGGGGCCCTCCCAGATACGCAGTATTTT. Translated, it gives CASSQTGALPDTQYF.

The chain combines TRBV7-8 with TRBJ1-5; weak D call: TRBD1 (6 bases). The V end was cut by 5 bases, the J end by 7 bases, with 18 bases between. The CDR3 consists of 15 residues. Germline V gene sequence: CDR1 SGHVS, CDR2 FQNEAQ. CDR3 loop: CASSGAGALGQPQHF. The CDR3 DNA follows: TGTGCCAGCAGCGGGGCAGGGGCCCTAGGACAGCCCCAGCATTTT.

V gene TRBV28 combines with J gene TRBJ2-2, with D uncertain. Trimming removed 1 base at V and 4 bases at J, with 1 base between. The germline CDR1 and CDR2 sequences are MDHEN and SYDVKM. This CDR3 is built from 12 residues. The CDR3 is CASSLFTGELFF. In DNA, the CDR3 is TGTGCCAGCAGTTTATTCACCGGGGAGCTGTTTTTT.

This chain links TRBV12-5 with TRBJ1-5; D uncertain. V lost 4 bases to trimming and J lost 4 bases, with 5 bases between them. Germline V CDR1 and CDR2: LGHNT, FRNRAP. The CDR3 totals 12 residues. The CDR3 sequence: CASGSWNQPQHF. For the CDR3, the DNA is TGTGCTAGTGGTTCGTGGAATCAGCCCCAGCATTTT.